This record looks at one T cell receptor beta chain sequence and its context. The antigen remains unidentified. This sample was included in a study of OX40 agonist ivuxolimab in advanced cancers. General study results and limits: CD8+ T cells were the subset that, on average, had more expanded clones than CD4+.

The table came from immunoSEQ multiplex PCR; TCRdb's copy has only in-frame clones and leaves some out. The table includes 35,000 to 50,000 clones, more than 75% detected once. This sequence originates from an adult with an advanced solid tumor such as melanoma, head and neck, liver or kidney cancer. This specimen consisted of CD4+ or CD8+ T cells sorted from blood, obtained in a trial of the OX40 agonist ivuxolimab.

CDR3 DNA: TGTGCCAGCAGCCTTGTAACCGCGGGTGGCTACACCTTC. Its translation is CASSLVTAGGYTF. V is TRBV16 and J is TRBJ1-2; D not certain. Germline lookup yields CDR1 KGHSY and CDR2 FQNENV. Trimming shortened V by 4 bases and J by 7 bases, and 13 bases separated the two germline ends. The CDR3 totals 13 residues.